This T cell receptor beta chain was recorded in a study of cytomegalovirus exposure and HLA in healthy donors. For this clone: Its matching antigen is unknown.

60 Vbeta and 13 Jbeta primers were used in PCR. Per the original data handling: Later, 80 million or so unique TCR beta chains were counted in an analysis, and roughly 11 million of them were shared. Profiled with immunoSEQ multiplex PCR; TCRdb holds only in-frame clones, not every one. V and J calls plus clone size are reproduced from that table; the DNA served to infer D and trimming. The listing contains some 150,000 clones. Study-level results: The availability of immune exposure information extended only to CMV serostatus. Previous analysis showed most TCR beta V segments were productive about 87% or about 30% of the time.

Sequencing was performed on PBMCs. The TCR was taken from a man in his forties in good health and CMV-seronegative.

In DNA, the CDR3 is TGCGCCAGCAGCGATACTTTTACCTACGAGCAGTACTTC. This gives the protein CASSDTFTYEQYF. The chain carries TRBV5-1 and TRBJ2-7; D not resolved. Between the trimmed V and J ends, which lost 4 bases and 2 bases, there was a span of 10 bases. The CDR3 covers 13 residues. CDR1 SGHRS and CDR2 YFSETQ come from the germline V gene.